This T cell receptor (beta chain) appears in the sequencing data of a study of blood T cell repertoires in COVID-19. In this sample, this clone turned up a few times. Original data processing: Reference gene primer amplification in the assay estimated nucleated cell counts. Produced via immunoSEQ multiplex PCR; TCRdb's table is partial and in-frame only. The V and J calls and clone size are taken from that table; D and trimming were inferred from the DNA. The profile covers some 230,000 clones, with around 80% appearing a single time and around 16% taken by the ten largest. The CDR3 has 15 amino acids. The germline V gene encodes CDR1 SGDLS and CDR2 YYNGEE. V was shortened by 3 bases and J by 1 base, with 13 bases between the two germline ends.

This receptor was taken from a man aged 40-49 years who had recovered from COVID-19. V gene TRBV9 combines with J gene TRBJ1-1; weak D call: TRBD1 (5 bases). What was sequenced was PBMCs or T cells enriched from blood (not recorded which). CDR3: CASSAQGGGNTEAFF. In DNA form, the CDR3 reads TGTGCCAGCAGCGCCCAGGGTGGCGGGAACACTGAAGCTTTCTTT.